This TCR beta chain was profiled in a study of OX40 agonist ivuxolimab in advanced cancers. As for the study in general: The diagnoses of dose-escalation patients were hepatocellular carcinoma, melanoma, renal cell or head and neck cancer.

The table came from immunoSEQ multiplex PCR; TCRdb's copy has only in-frame clones and leaves some out. The data contain 95,000 to 150,000 clones, 80% to 95% of them singletons. The CDR3 contains 13 residues. Germline loops: CDR1 KGHSH, CDR2 LQKENI. V was cut by 5 bases and J by 9 bases, with 17 bases left in between. The sequencing used CD4+ or CD8+ T cells sorted from blood, collected in a trial of the OX40 agonist ivuxolimab. This sequence joins TRBV18 and TRBJ2-7; D perhaps matches TRBD1 (6 bases). This receptor was obtained from an adult with an advanced solid tumor such as melanoma, head and neck, liver or kidney cancer. The CDR3 loop is CASSTRQDDGQYF. CDR3 nucleotide sequence: TGTGCCAGCTCAACCCGACAGGACGACGGGCAGTACTTC.